This TCR beta chain emerged from a study of T cell changes during pregnancy in multiple sclerosis. CDR3 length equals 16 residues. J was trimmed by 4 bases and V by 0 bases; bases with no gene match: 6. CDR1 and CDR2 from the germline V gene are ENHRY and SYGVKD. Libraries were prepared by immunoSEQ multiplex PCR; TCRdb keeps only in-frame clonotypes and omits some of them. Here the sample spans about 59,000 clones, roughly 93% being singletons. The genes are TRBV10-3 and TRBJ1-2; 9 nucleotides align to TRBD1. The sequences come from CD4+ T cells from peripheral blood mononuclear cells, collected before pregnancy. The receptor's source is a female donor with multiple sclerosis, enrolled in a pregnancy study. The CDR3, as DNA: TGTGCCATCAGTGAGTCAATTACAGGGGGCGCCTATGGCTACACCTTC. As protein: CAISESITGGAYGYTF.